These T cell receptor beta chains were read from a single sample in a study of breast tumors, draining lymph nodes, adjacent tissues. TCRdb reprocessed the multiplex PCR reads with MiXCR, giving one entry per CDR3 protein. The sample lists some 120,000 distinct CDR3 sequences, nearly 20% occurring once. Source material: axillary lymph node tissue. The source of these receptors is a female donor with breast cancer. Some clones in this sample may be carry-over from other donors' samples. Both conserved end residues are part of each CDR3. The D gene is left open where the match is weak. Expanded clones are given a class, and other clones once, few, many or no size at all.

J: TRBJ1-1; V: TRBV29-1; size: NA; D: NA; CDR3: CSVSGQFGAFF; DNA: TGCAGCGTTTCAGGACAGTTTGGAGCTTTCTTT
J: TRBJ2-1; V: TRBV10-3; size: many; D: NA; CDR3: CAITADVGGDWDEQFF; DNA: TGTGCCATCACTGCAGATGTGGGGGGCGATTGGGATGAGCAGTTCTTC
J: TRBJ2-5; V: TRBV12-3/TRBV12-4; size: many; D: NA; CDR3: CASSLAVYRRQETQYF; DNA: TGTGCCAGCAGTTTAGCGGTTTACAGGAGACAAGAGACCCAGTACTTC
J: TRBJ1-1; V: TRBV10-3; size: NA; D: NA; CDR3: CAISAGLEQAPNVGAFF; DNA: TGTGCCATCAGTGCCGGTTTGGAACAGGCCCCGAACGTAGGAGCTTTCTTT
J: TRBJ2-5; V: TRBV18; size: NA; D: TRBD2; CDR3: CASSTIGTRETQYF; DNA: TGTGCCAGCTCAACAATCGGGACTAGAGAGACCCAGTACTTC
J: TRBJ2-7; V: TRBV28; size: few; D: TRBD2; CDR3: CASSYGLALSYEQYF; DNA: TGTGCCAGCAGTTACGGACTAGCTCTCTCCTACGAGCAGTACTTC
J: TRBJ2-2; V: TRBV3-1; size: NA; D: NA; CDR3: CASSQGTGRFPGELFF; DNA: TGTGCCAGCAGCCAAGGAACAGGGCGTTTCCCCGGGGAGCTGTTTTTT
J: TRBJ1-5; V: TRBV3-1; size: many; D: NA; CDR3: CASSQVSGQPQHF; DNA: TGTGCCAGCAGCCAGGTGTCAGGACAGCCCCAGCATTTT
J: TRBJ1-5; V: TRBV9; size: many; D: NA; CDR3: CASSQDGVGNQPQHF; DNA: TGTGCCAGCAGCCAGGATGGGGTTGGTAATCAGCCCCAGCATTTT
J: TRBJ1-1; V: TRBV19; size: NA; D: NA; CDR3: CASSIGQGRTEAFF; DNA: TGTGCCAGTAGTATAGGGCAGGGGCGTACTGAAGCTTTCTTT
J: TRBJ2-7; V: TRBV28; size: NA; D: NA; CDR3: CASSFGVSERYF; DNA: TGTGCCAGCAGCTTCGGGGTGAGCGAGCGGTACTTC
J: TRBJ2-3; V: TRBV24-1; size: many; D: TRBD2; CDR3: CATSDKGSGENTDTQYF; DNA: TGTGCCACCAGTGACAAAGGTAGCGGGGAGAACACAGATACGCAGTATTTT
J: TRBJ2-2; V: TRBV27; size: once; D: TRBD2; CDR3: CASQKGAGAYTGELFF; DNA: TGTGCCAGCCAAAAGGGAGCGGGAGCGTACACCGGGGAGCTGTTTTTT
J: TRBJ2-5; V: TRBV6-1; size: few; D: NA; CDR3: CASSETPLGGAGTQYF; DNA: TGTGCCAGCAGTGAAACCCCCCTTGGGGGCGCGGGGACCCAGTACTTC
J: TRBJ2-1; V: TRBV27; size: many; D: NA; CDR3: CASSLSGVYEQFF; DNA: TGTGCCAGCAGTTTATCAGGGGTCTATGAGCAGTTCTTC
J: TRBJ2-7; V: TRBV15; size: many; D: NA; CDR3: CATSEGGDTYEQYF; DNA: TGTGCCACCAGCGAGGGGGGAGACACCTACGAGCAGTACTTC
J: TRBJ2-2; V: TRBV9; size: many; D: NA; CDR3: CASSARPRNTGELFF; DNA: TGTGCCAGCAGCGCCCGGCCGAGGAACACCGGGGAGCTGTTTTTT
J: TRBJ1-1; V: TRBV19; size: NA; D: NA; CDR3: CASSIGPGSTEAFF; DNA: TGTGCCAGTAGTATAGGTCCGGGGAGCACTGAAGCTTTCTTT
J: TRBJ2-1; V: TRBV9; size: many; D: TRBD2; CDR3: CASSVEGSGGVNEQFF; DNA: TGTGCCAGCAGCGTAGAAGGTAGCGGGGGAGTCAATGAGCAGTTCTTC
J: TRBJ2-7; V: TRBV5-1; size: many; D: TRBD2; CDR3: CASSPGEGRGYEQYF; DNA: TGCGCCAGCAGCCCCGGGGAGGGACGGGGTTACGAGCAGTACTTC
J: TRBJ1-2; V: TRBV12-3/TRBV12-4; size: many; D: NA; CDR3: CASSSYRVDNYGYTF; DNA: TGTGCCAGCAGTTCCTACAGGGTCGATAACTATGGCTACACCTTC
J: TRBJ2-1; V: TRBV15; size: many; D: NA; CDR3: CATSRQGYGEQFF; DNA: TGTGCCACCAGCAGACAGGGGTACGGTGAGCAGTTCTTC
J: TRBJ2-1; V: TRBV9; size: many; D: TRBD2; CDR3: CASSVGTSGGALEQFF; DNA: TGTGCCAGCAGCGTTGGGACTAGCGGGGGGGCTCTTGAGCAGTTCTTC
J: TRBJ2-3; V: TRBV6-2/TRBV6-3; size: many; D: TRBD2; CDR3: CASSYGLAVVTDTQYF; DNA: TGTGCCAGCAGTTACGGACTAGCGGTTGTCACAGATACGCAGTATTTT
J: TRBJ1-3; V: TRBV7-9; size: many; D: NA; CDR3: CASSLGNTIYF; DNA: TGTGCCAGCAGCTTGGGAAACACCATATATTTT
J: TRBJ1-1; V: TRBV12-3/TRBV12-4; size: few; D: NA; CDR3: CASTLNPGTEAFF; DNA: TGTGCCAGCACCCTCAACCCGGGGACTGAAGCTTTCTTT
J: TRBJ1-6; V: TRBV6-5; size: many; D: TRBD1; CDR3: CASSYGTGGYDSPLHF; DNA: TGTGCCAGCAGTTACGGGACAGGGGGCTACGATTCACCCCTCCACTTT
J: TRBJ2-2; V: TRBV18; size: many; D: NA; CDR3: CASQPSNTGELFF; DNA: TGTGCCAGCCAGCCGTCGAACACCGGGGAGCTGTTTTTT
J: TRBJ1-5; V: TRBV30; size: many; D: NA; CDR3: CAWGRNQPQHF; DNA: TGTGCCTGGGGCAGAAATCAGCCCCAGCATTTT
J: TRBJ2-7; V: TRBV20-1; size: many; D: NA; CDR3: CSARPSYEQYF; DNA: TGCAGTGCTAGACCCAGCTACGAGCAGTACTTC
J: TRBJ1-5; V: TRBV5-6; size: many; D: NA; CDR3: CASSLGTQPQHF; DNA: TGTGCCAGCAGCTTGGGTACTCAGCCCCAGCATTTT
J: TRBJ2-7; V: TRBV10-2; size: many; D: NA; CDR3: CASSGEMGYEQYF; DNA: TGCGCCAGCAGTGGGGAGATGGGCTACGAGCAGTACTTC
J: TRBJ2-6; V: TRBV19; size: many; D: TRBD2; CDR3: CASKDSGVISGANVLTF; DNA: TGTGCCAGTAAAGATAGCGGGGTTATTTCTGGGGCCAACGTCCTGACTTTC
J: TRBJ2-5; V: TRBV20-1; size: NA; D: NA; CDR3: CRETDRCGQETQYF; DNA: TGCAGGGAAACGGACAGATGTGGCCAAGAGACCCAGTACTTC
J: TRBJ2-7; V: TRBV28; size: many; D: NA; CDR3: CASSFPGTSYEQYF; DNA: TGTGCCAGCAGTTTCCCCGGCACCTCCTACGAGCAGTACTTC
J: TRBJ2-2; V: TRBV25-1; size: many; D: TRBD1; CDR3: CASSELGTGTPGELFF; DNA: TGTGCCAGCAGTGAACTAGGGACAGGGACCCCCGGGGAGCTGTTTTTT
J: TRBJ1-3; V: TRBV4-1; size: few; D: NA; CDR3: CASSGSLRGDTIYF; DNA: TGCGCCAGCAGCGGCTCCCTGCGTGGGGACACCATATATTTT
J: TRBJ2-3; V: TRBV5-4; size: many; D: NA; CDR3: CASSFIGTGSTDTQYF; DNA: TGTGCCAGCAGCTTCATAGGGACTGGTAGCACAGATACGCAGTATTTT
J: TRBJ2-5; V: TRBV7-8; size: many; D: TRBD2; CDR3: CASSFLRTGTIQETQYF; DNA: TGTGCCAGCAGCTTCCTGAGGACTGGGACTATACAAGAGACCCAGTACTTC
J: TRBJ1-4; V: TRBV9; size: many; D: NA; CDR3: CASSVDGKRSEKLFF; DNA: TGTGCCAGCAGCGTAGACGGTAAAAGATCTGAAAAACTGTTTTTT
J: TRBJ1-2; V: TRBV6-5; size: many; D: NA; CDR3: CASRPGTGNYGYTF; DNA: TGTGCCAGCAGGCCAGGGACGGGAAACTATGGCTACACCTTC
J: TRBJ2-1; V: TRBV20-1; size: many; D: NA; CDR3: CSARDGGPNEQFF; DNA: TGCAGTGCTAGAGATGGTGGACCCAATGAGCAGTTCTTC
J: TRBJ1-4; V: TRBV18; size: few; D: NA; CDR3: CASSHSPGAENEKLFF; DNA: TGTGCCAGCTCACACAGCCCCGGGGCGGAAAATGAAAAACTGTTTTTT
J: TRBJ2-7; V: TRBV7-3; size: many; D: TRBD2; CDR3: CASSLSGSLPYEQYF; DNA: TGTGCCAGCAGCTTAAGCGGGAGCCTCCCCTACGAGCAGTACTTC
J: TRBJ1-2; V: TRBV2; size: many; D: NA; CDR3: CASSEAVQGKGYTF; DNA: TGTGCCAGCAGTGAAGCGGTTCAGGGAAAGGGCTACACCTTC
J: TRBJ2-1; V: TRBV20-1; size: NA; D: TRBD2; CDR3: CSARAPSGRLYERFF; DNA: TGCAGTGCTAGAGCTCCTAGCGGGAGGTTGTATGAGCGGTTCTTC
J: TRBJ2-3; V: TRBV28; size: NA; D: TRBD2; CDR3: CASSLAGGRDTQYF; DNA: TGTGCCAGCAGTTTAGCGGGAGGGCGAGATACGCAGTATTTT
J: TRBJ2-3; V: TRBV7-6; size: many; D: NA; CDR3: CASSTAGRSDTQYF; DNA: TGTGCCAGCAGCACCGCCGGACGATCAGATACGCAGTATTTT
J: TRBJ2-3; V: TRBV27; size: NA; D: NA; CDR3: CASSLFRGGTDTQYF; DNA: TGTGCCAGCAGTTTATTCAGGGGCGGCACAGATACGCAGTATTTT
J: TRBJ2-7; V: TRBV28; size: NA; D: NA; CDR3: CASSFADVTYEQYF; DNA: TGTGCCAGCAGTTTCGCGGACGTTACCTACGAGCAGTACTTC
J: TRBJ2-1; V: TRBV27; size: few; D: NA; CDR3: CASSLGGELGNEQFF; DNA: TGTGCCAGCAGTCTAGGGGGGGAGCTCGGCAATGAGCAGTTCTTC
J: TRBJ2-1; V: TRBV5-1; size: many; D: NA; CDR3: CASSLQSSYNEQFF; DNA: TGCGCCAGCAGCTTGCAGAGCTCCTACAATGAGCAGTTCTTC
J: TRBJ1-2; V: TRBV7-9; size: many; D: TRBD1; CDR3: CASSFGTGGDGYTF; DNA: TGTGCCAGCAGCTTTGGGACAGGGGGTGATGGCTACACCTTC
J: TRBJ1-2; V: TRBV5-1; size: few; D: NA; CDR3: CASSLEGSTSNYGYTF; DNA: TGCGCCAGCAGCTTGGAGGGCAGTACCTCTAACTATGGCTACACCTTC